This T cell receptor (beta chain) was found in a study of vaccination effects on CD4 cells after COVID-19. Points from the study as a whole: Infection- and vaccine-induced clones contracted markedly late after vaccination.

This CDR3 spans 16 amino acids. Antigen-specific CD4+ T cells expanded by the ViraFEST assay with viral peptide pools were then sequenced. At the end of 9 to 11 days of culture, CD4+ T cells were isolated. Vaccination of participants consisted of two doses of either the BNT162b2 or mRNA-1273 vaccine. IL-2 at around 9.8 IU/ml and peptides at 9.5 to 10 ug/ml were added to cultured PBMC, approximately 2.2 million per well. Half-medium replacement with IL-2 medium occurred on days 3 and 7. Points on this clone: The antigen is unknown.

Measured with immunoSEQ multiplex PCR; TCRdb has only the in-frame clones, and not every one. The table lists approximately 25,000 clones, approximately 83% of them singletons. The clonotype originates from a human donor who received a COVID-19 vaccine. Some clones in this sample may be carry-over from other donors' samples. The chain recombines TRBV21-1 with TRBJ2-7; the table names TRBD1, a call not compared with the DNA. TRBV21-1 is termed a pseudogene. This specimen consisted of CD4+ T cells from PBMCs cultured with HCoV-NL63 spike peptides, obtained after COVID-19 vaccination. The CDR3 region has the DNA TGTGCCAGCATCCCGAGGACAGGGCGGGTCTCCTACGAGCAGTACGTC. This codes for CASIPRTGRVSYEQYV.